These T cell receptor beta chains were read from a single sample in a study of T cell responses to AZD1222 COVID-19 vaccine. The table came from immunoSEQ multiplex PCR; TCRdb's copy has only in-frame clones and leaves some out. Of roughly 190,000 clones in the sample, about 89% are singletons; the top ten hold approximately 3.4%. The sequencing here drew on peripheral blood, taken 28 days after the second AZD1222 dose. The source of these receptors is an adult who received the AZD1222 COVID-19 vaccine. The conserved cysteine and the conserved F or W are not part of the CDR3 here. Fields, in order: V gene, D gene, CDR3 protein. D genes are given only for firm matches.

V gene: TRBV3-1/TRBV3-2
D gene: .
CDR3 protein: ASSQDLAGPSFHYGYT

V gene: TRBV18
D gene: TRBD1
CDR3 protein: ASSPPGTGNSETQY

V gene: TRBV20-1
D gene: TRBD2
CDR3 protein: SASQREARADTQY

V gene: TRBV7-2
D gene: .
CDR3 protein: ASSLEMTNYGYT

V gene: TRBV18
D gene: .
CDR3 protein: ASSPTVYEQY

V gene: TRBV5-4
D gene: .
CDR3 protein: ASSLAGAYNSPLH

V gene: TRBV28
D gene: .
CDR3 protein: ASSTHRAAGTEAF

V gene: TRBV5-4
D gene: .
CDR3 protein: ASSPHGGEAF

V gene: TRBV5-4
D gene: TRBD2
CDR3 protein: ASSPLAGFQETQY

V gene: TRBV19
D gene: TRBD1
CDR3 protein: ASLETGGNYGYT

V gene: TRBV29-1
D gene: .
CDR3 protein: SVETGQGNTGELF